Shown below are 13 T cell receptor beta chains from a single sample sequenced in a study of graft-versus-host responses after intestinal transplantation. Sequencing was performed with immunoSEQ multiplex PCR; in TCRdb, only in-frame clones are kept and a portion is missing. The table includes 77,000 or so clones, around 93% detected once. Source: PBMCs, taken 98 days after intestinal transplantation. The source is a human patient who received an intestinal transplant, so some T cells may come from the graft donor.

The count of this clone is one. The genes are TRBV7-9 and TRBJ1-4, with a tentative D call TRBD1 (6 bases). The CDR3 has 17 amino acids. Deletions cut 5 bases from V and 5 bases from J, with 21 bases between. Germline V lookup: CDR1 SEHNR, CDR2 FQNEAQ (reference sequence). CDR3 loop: CASSPVGGQWWNEKLFF. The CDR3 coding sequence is TGTGCCAGCAGCCCCGTGGGGGGGCAATGGTGGAATGAAAAACTGTTTTTT.

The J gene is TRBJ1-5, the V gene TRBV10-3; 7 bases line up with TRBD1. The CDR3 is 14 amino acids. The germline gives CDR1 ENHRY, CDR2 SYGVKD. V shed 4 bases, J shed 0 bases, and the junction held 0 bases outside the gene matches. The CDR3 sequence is CAISGTGSNQPQHF. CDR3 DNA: TGTGCCATCAGTGGGACAGGTAGCAATCAGCCCCAGCATTTT.

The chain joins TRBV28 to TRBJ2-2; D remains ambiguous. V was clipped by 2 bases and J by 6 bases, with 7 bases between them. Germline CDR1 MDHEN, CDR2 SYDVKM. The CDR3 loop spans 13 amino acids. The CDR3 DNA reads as TGTGCCAGCAGTTTACCCACCGCCGGGGAGCTGTTTTTT. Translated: CASSLPTAGELFF.

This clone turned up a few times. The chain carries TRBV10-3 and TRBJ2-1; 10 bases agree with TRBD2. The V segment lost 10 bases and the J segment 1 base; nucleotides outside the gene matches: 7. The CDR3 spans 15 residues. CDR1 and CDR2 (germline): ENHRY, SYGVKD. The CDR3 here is CASAPGLASYNEQFF. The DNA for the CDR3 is TGTGCCAGCGCTCCGGGACTAGCGTCCTACAATGAGCAGTTCTTC.

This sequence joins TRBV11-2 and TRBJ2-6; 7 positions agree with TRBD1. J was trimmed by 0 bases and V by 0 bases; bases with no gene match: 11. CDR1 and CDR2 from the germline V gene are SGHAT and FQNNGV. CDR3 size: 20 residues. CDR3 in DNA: TGTGCCAGCAGCTTAGATCCAGACAGGGTGGGGGACTCTGGGGCCAACGTCCTGACTTTC. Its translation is CASSLDPDRVGDSGANVLTF.

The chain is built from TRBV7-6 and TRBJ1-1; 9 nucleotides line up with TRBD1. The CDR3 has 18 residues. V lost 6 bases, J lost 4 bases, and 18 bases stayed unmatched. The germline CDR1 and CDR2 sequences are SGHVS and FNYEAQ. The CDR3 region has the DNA TGTGCCAGCAGGCCTAACCCAACGGGACAGGGTTTGAGCACTGAAGCTTTCTTT. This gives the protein CASRPNPTGQGLSTEAFF.

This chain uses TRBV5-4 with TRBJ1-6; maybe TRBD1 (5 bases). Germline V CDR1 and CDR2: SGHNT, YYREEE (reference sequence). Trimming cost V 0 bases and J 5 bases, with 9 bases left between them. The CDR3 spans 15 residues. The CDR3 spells CASSLEGADNSPLHF. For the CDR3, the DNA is TGTGCCAGCAGCTTGGAAGGGGCGGATAATTCACCCCTCCACTTT.

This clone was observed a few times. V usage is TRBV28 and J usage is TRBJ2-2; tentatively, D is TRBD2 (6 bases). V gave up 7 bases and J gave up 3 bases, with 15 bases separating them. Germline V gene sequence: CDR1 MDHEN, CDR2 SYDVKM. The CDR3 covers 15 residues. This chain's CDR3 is CASTVGPGDTGELFF. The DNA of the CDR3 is TGTGCCAGCACCGTGGGACCGGGGGACACCGGGGAGCTGTTTTTT.

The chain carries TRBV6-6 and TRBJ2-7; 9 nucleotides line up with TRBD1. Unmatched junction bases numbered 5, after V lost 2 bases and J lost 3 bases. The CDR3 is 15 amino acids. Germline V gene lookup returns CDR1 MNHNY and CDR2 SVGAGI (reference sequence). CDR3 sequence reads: CASSYLKTGGYEQYF. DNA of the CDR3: TGTGCCAGCAGTTACCTAAAGACAGGGGGCTACGAGCAGTACTTC.

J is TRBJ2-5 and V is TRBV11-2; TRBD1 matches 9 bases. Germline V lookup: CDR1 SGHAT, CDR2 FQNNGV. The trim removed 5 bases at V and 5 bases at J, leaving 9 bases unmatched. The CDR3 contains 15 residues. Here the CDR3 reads CASSRDRVTSETQYF. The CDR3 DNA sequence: TGTGCCAGCAGCCGGGACAGGGTAACGTCGGAGACCCAGTACTTC.

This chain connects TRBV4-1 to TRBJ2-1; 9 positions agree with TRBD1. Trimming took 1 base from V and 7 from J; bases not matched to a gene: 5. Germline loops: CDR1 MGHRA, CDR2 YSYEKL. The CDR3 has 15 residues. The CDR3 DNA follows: TGCGCCAGCAGCCAAGTAAGGGACAGGGTTAATGAGCAGTTCTTC. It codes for CASSQVRDRVNEQFF.

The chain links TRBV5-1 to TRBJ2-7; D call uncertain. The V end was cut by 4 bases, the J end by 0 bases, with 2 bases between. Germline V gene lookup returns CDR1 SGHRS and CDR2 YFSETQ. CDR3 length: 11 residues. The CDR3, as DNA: TGCGCCAGCAGCAGCTCCTACGAGCAGTACTTC. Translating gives CASSSSYEQYF. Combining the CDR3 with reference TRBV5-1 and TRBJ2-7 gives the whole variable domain KAGVTQTPRYLIKTRGQQVTLSCSPISGHRSVSWYQQTPGQGLQFLFEYFSETQRNKGNFPGRFSGRQFSNSRSEMNVSTLELGDSALYLCASSSSYEQYFGPGTRLTVT.

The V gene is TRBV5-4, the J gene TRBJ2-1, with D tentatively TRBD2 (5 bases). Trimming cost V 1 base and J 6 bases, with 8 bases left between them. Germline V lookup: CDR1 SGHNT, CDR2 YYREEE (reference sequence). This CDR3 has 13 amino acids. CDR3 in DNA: TGTGCCAGCAGCTTGTCCCGGGGCAATGAGCAGTTCTTC. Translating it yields CASSLSRGNEQFF.